The clone carrying this TCR beta chain was seen more than once but under ten times. The target antigen is unknown. This specimen comes from a study of T-cell reconstitution after alpha-beta-depleted transplantation in children. General study points: After one year, T-cell counts and TCRbeta diversity mostly came from new T cells. At around two months after transplant, the alpha-beta T cells were reportedly derived from several hundred expanded clones that came from non-depleted graft cells. Some patients' high day-60 TCRbeta diversity was traced to surviving recipient T cells and thymic progenitors.

V was clipped by 5 bases and J by 4 bases; unmatched bases: 7. Germline V gives CDR1 LNHDA, CDR2 SQIVND (reference sequence). The CDR3 sequence is 15 residues long. Researchers prepared the TCRbeta library using unique molecular identifiers, the study reports. From the PCR reads, TCRdb called clonotypes with MiXCR, one entry per CDR3 protein. The table has fewer than 350,000 distinct CDR3 sequences, roughly a tenth seen once. The sample was PBMCs, taken before TCRalphabeta/CD19-depleted stem cell transplant. This clonotype originated in a boy under two years old with acute myeloid leukemia, due to receive a stem cell transplant. J is TRBJ2-7 and V is TRBV19; 11 bases agree with TRBD1. Here the CDR3 DNA reads TGTGCCAGTAGTTTAGGGAGGGACAGGGGGTACGAGCAGTACTTC. Residues: CASSLGRDRGYEQYF.